The 24 T cell receptor beta chains below were found in one sample sequenced in a study of T cell responses to AZD1222 COVID-19 vaccine. Repertoires were generated with immunoSEQ multiplex PCR, while TCRdb's copy carries only in-frame clones and drops some. The data hold over 100,000 clones, with under 90% observed a single time. Material: peripheral blood, obtained on day 0 of AZD1222 vaccination. The source of these receptors is an adult in good health.

This chain uses TRBV6-1 with TRBJ1-5, with a tentative D call TRBD1 (5 bases). This CDR3 spans 14 amino acids. CDR1 is MNHNS and CDR2 is SASEGT in the germline V gene. V was pared by 3 bases and J by 4 bases, with 10 bases between. CDR3 nucleotide sequence: TGTGCCAGCAGTGAGATCGAGGGGAATCAGCCCCAGCATTTT. Its protein is CASSEIEGNQPQHF.

The chain combines TRBV6-6 with TRBJ1-5, with a possible D match to TRBD1 (6 bases). From germline, CDR1 is MNHNY and CDR2 SVGAGI (reference sequence). The V and J ends lost 9 bases and 6 bases respectively, with 15 bases between them. The CDR3 covers 13 residues. Written as DNA, the CDR3 is TGTGCCAGTAACAGGGTTTCAAGTCAGCCCCAGCATTTT. Encoded protein: CASNRVSSQPQHF.

The chain joins TRBV7-9 to TRBJ1-1; D gene unclear. Germline V gene lookup returns CDR1 SEHNR and CDR2 FQNEAQ (reference sequence). The CDR3 loop spans 16 amino acids. V dropped 3 bases and J dropped 1 base, with 15 bases sitting between them. The CDR3: CASSFARARQNTEAFF. In nucleotides, the CDR3 is TGTGCCAGCAGCTTTGCCCGGGCCAGGCAGAACACTGAAGCTTTCTTT. Using reference TRBV7-9 and TRBJ1-1 for the parts outside the CDR3, the full variable domain is DTGVSQNPRHKITKRGQNVTFRCDPISEHNRLYWYRQTLGQGPEFLTYFQNEAQLEKSRLLSDRFSAERPKGSFSTLEIQRTEQGDSAMYLCASSFARARQNTEAFFGQGTRLTVV.

The chain has TRBV3-1 (or the pseudogene TRBV3-2) and TRBJ2-5; D is unclear. Germline CDR1 is LGHDT and CDR2 is YNNKEL (reference sequence). The CDR3 extends over 15 amino acids. V was trimmed by 0 bases and J by 1 base, leaving 9 bases between them. CDR3 coding DNA: TGTGCCAGCAGCCAAGAATATACAGTCCAAGAGACCCAGTACTTC. The encoded protein is CASSQEYTVQETQYF.

The rearrangement links TRBV11-3 to TRBJ2-7, with D possibly TRBD2 on 6 matching bases. The CDR3 runs to 15 residues. Looked up from germline, CDR1 is SGHNT and CDR2 is YENEEA. Trimming took 1 base from V and 1 from J, leaving 11 bases between them. This CDR3 reads CASSLGSGDSYEQYF. CDR3 sequence (DNA): TGTGCCAGCAGCTTAGGTAGCGGCGATTCCTACGAGCAGTACTTC. The full variable domain, rest sourced from reference TRBV11-3 and TRBJ2-7, is EAGVVQSPRYKIIEKKQPVAFWCNPISGHNTLYWYLQNLGQGPELLIRYENEEAVDDSQLPKDRFSAERLKGVDSTLKIQPAELGDSAVYLCASSLGSGDSYEQYFGPGTRLTVT.

The chain joins TRBV24-1 to TRBJ1-2, with 7 bases aligning to TRBD1. The CDR3 sequence is 13 residues long. In germline, CDR1 is KGHDR, CDR2 SFDVKD. V shed 5 bases, J shed 7 bases, and the junction held 6 bases outside the gene matches. The CDR3: CATSATDRAGYTF. CDR3 coding DNA: TGTGCCACCAGTGCCACCGACAGGGCTGGCTACACCTTC.

V gene TRBV5-1 combines with J gene TRBJ1-3; D is unclear. V gave up 1 base and J gave up 0 bases, with 14 bases separating them. Germline lookup yields CDR1 SGHRS and CDR2 YFSETQ. The length of the CDR3 is 17 residues. CDR3 sequence: CASSLYSLRISGNTIYF. CDR3 coding DNA: TGCGCCAGCAGCTTGTATTCCCTTAGGATCTCTGGAAACACCATATATTTT.

The V call is TRBV19, the J call TRBJ1-3; D call uncertain. Germline V gives CDR1 LNHDA, CDR2 SQIVND (reference sequence). The CDR3 sequence is 14 residues long. V was cut by 5 bases and J by 0 bases, with 8 bases left in between. CDR3 sequence: CASSHTPSGNTIYF. CDR3 in DNA: TGTGCCAGTAGTCACACTCCCTCTGGAAACACCATATATTTT.

The chain uses TRBV7-9 and TRBJ2-1, with 15 nucleotides matching TRBD2. The CDR3 loop spans 17 amino acids. The germline V gene encodes CDR1 SEHNR and CDR2 FQNEAQ (reference sequence). The junction had 8 bases not matched to a gene; V was cut back by 5 bases and J by 6 bases. CDR3 residues: CASSPGLAGGYINEQFF. CDR3 nucleotides: TGTGCCAGCAGCCCGGGACTAGCGGGGGGTTATATCAATGAGCAGTTCTTC.

The genes are TRBV7-9 and TRBJ2-1; D not certain. The CDR3 sequence is 14 residues long. Trimming took off 1 base at V and 5 bases at J, with 9 bases between the two ends. The germline V gene encodes CDR1 SEHNR and CDR2 FQNEAQ (reference sequence). The CDR3 region has the DNA TGTGCCAGCAGCTTAGAGAAGGCCCACAATGAGCAGTTCTTC. Amino acids: CASSLEKAHNEQFF.

V usage is TRBV28 and J usage is TRBJ1-2; possible D gene TRBD1, 5 bases. Germline lookup yields CDR1 MDHEN and CDR2 SYDVKM. The V end was cut by 3 bases, the J end by 7 bases, with 21 bases between. The CDR3 runs to 16 residues. Written as DNA, the CDR3 is TGTGCCAGCAGTTTCCCGGGGCAGGGAAGACTGGGTGGCTACACCTTC. Translating it yields CASSFPGQGRLGGYTF.

The genes are TRBV5-5 and TRBJ2-7, with 10 bases aligning to TRBD1. CDR3 size: 15 residues. The germline V gene encodes CDR1 SGHKS and CDR2 YYEKEE (reference sequence). Unmatched junction bases numbered 9, after V lost 4 bases and J lost 5 bases. CDR3 coding DNA: TGTGCCAGCAGCCCTTGGGACAGGGGAAGGGACGAGCAGTACTTC. It codes for CASSPWDRGRDEQYF.

This sequence joins TRBV3-1 (or the pseudogene TRBV3-2) and TRBJ2-1; 8 nucleotides match TRBD2. V trimming: 2 bases; J trimming: 8 bases; junction bases outside the gene matches: 11. The CDR3 sequence is 16 residues long. The germline V gene encodes CDR1 LGHDT and CDR2 YNNKEL (reference sequence). CDR3 coding DNA: TGTGCCAGCAGCCAACCAACGGGACTAGTACCCCATGAGCAGTTCTTC. Amino acid sequence: CASSQPTGLVPHEQFF.

This chain links TRBV19 with TRBJ1-5; possibly TRBD1 for D (5 bases). The V end was cut by 6 bases, the J end by 0 bases, with 12 bases between. The CDR3 covers 15 residues. Germline V gene sequence: CDR1 LNHDA, CDR2 SQIVND (reference sequence). Here the CDR3 DNA reads TGTGCCAGTAGCCTGAACGGGGCTAGCAATCAGCCCCAGCATTTT. Residues: CASSLNGASNQPQHF.

The gene calls are TRBV6-1 and TRBJ2-3; 11 nucleotides match TRBD2. CDR1 and CDR2 (germline): MNHNS, SASEGT. The length of the CDR3 is 16 residues. After removal of 4 bases from V and 3 bases from J, the junction contained 6 bases not matched to a gene. CDR3 nucleotide sequence: TGTGCCAGCAGTGGTAGCGGGGGGGCTTATACAGATACGCAGTATTTT. Residues: CASSGSGGAYTDTQYF.

The V call is TRBV3-1 (or the pseudogene TRBV3-2), the J call TRBJ1-6; D is unclear. Trimming removed 1 base from V and 5 bases from J, with 12 bases in between. CDR3 length equals 16 residues. Germline loops: CDR1 LGHDT, CDR2 YNNKEL (reference sequence). The CDR3 nucleotides are TGTGCCAGCAGCCAAGTGAGGACGGTCGATAATTCACCCCTCCACTTT. It codes for CASSQVRTVDNSPLHF.

The chain recombines TRBV9 with TRBJ1-1; tentatively, D is TRBD1 (5 bases). Germline assignment: CDR1 SGDLS and CDR2 YYNGEE. The CDR3 extends over 13 amino acids. The V gene lost 3 bases and the J gene lost 5 bases, with 11 bases spanning the gap. As DNA, the CDR3 is TGTGCCAGCAGCGGACTCGGGGGGACTGAAGCTTTCTTT. It encodes CASSGLGGTEAFF.

The sample holds a few counts of this clone. This chain links TRBV6-5 with TRBJ1-2; D uncertain. The CDR3 runs to 12 residues. The germline V and J ends were trimmed by 10 bases and 3 bases, with 12 bases remaining between them. Germline V gene sequence: CDR1 MNHEY, CDR2 SVGAGI. Here the CDR3 DNA reads TGTGCCACCCCGTTTGTGTACTATGGCTACACCTTC. It specifies CATPFVYYGYTF.

V and J are TRBV6-5 and TRBJ1-4; weak D call: TRBD1 (6 bases). In germline, CDR1 is MNHEY, CDR2 SVGAGI. Trimming removed 4 bases at V and 4 bases at J, with 10 bases between. The CDR3 is 14 amino acids. CDR3 bases: TGTGCCAGCAGTTCGGGACAACATAATGAAAAACTGTTTTTT. Encoded protein: CASSSGQHNEKLFF.

The J gene is TRBJ1-1, the V gene TRBV5-6; D ambiguous. The CDR3 is 16 residues long. Germline loops: CDR1 SGHDT, CDR2 YYEEEE. V was cut by 4 bases and J by 2 bases, with 18 bases left in between. The CDR3 coding sequence is TGTGCCAGCAGCCTCCTCGATTGGGGTATCAACACTGAAGCTTTCTTT. Translation: CASSLLDWGINTEAFF.

The CDR3 is CASQSLGGSTGELFF. CDR3 in DNA: TGTGCCAGTCAATCGTTGGGGGGAAGCACCGGGGAGCTGTTTTTT. This chain joins TRBV27 and TRBJ2-2, with D possibly matching TRBD2 (6 bases). The CDR3 loop spans 15 amino acids. With 9 bases removed from V and 4 bases from J, the gap between germline ends came to 18 bases. CDR1 and CDR2 from the germline V gene are MNHEY and SMNVEV (reference sequence).

This clone was detected only a few times. The chain couples TRBV28 to TRBJ1-6, with unresolved D. In germline, CDR1 is MDHEN, CDR2 SYDVKM. This CDR3 contains 19 residues. Trimming pared 1 base from V and 3 bases from J, leaving 19 bases between. The CDR3 DNA reads as TGTGCCAGCAGTTTATCCCCAGGCCTCGGAAGCCTCTATAATTCACCCCTCCACTTT. This codes for CASSLSPGLGSLYNSPLHF.

The chain joins TRBV2 to TRBJ1-1; D remains ambiguous. CDR1 SNHLY and CDR2 FYNNEI come from the germline V gene. The CDR3 loop spans 13 amino acids. V was trimmed by 8 bases and J by 6 bases, leaving 16 bases between them. CDR3 nucleotides: TGTGCCAGCCACTCGGAGGTTCCGGCTGAAGCTTTCTTT. This sequence encodes CASHSEVPAEAFF.

This sequence joins TRBV10-1 and TRBJ1-5; D not resolved. Trimming left V 4 bases short and J 1 base short, with 11 bases between. Germline values: CDR1 WNHNN, CDR2 SYGVQD (reference sequence). The CDR3 is made up of 15 amino acids. CDR3 region: CASSAGGVSNQPQHF. CDR3 bases: TGCGCCAGCAGTGCCGGAGGAGTCAGCAATCAGCCCCAGCATTTT.